The rows below give T cell receptor beta chains drawn from one sample of a study of tumor and adjacent non-tumor tissue in lung cancer. In TCRdb, the multiplex PCR reads were re-called with MiXCR into one record per CDR3 protein. Of 75,000 to 80,000 distinct CDR3 sequences listed, roughly 76% are singletons. Sequencing was carried out using lung tumor tissue. These receptors all stem from a woman between 45 and 65 years old with non-small cell lung cancer. The CDR3 runs from the conserved cysteine through the conserved F or W. The order of the fields is V gene, clone size, J gene, CDR3 protein. Where a row states a size, it is once, few, many or the class of an expanded clone; other rows omit it.

TRBV6-5,NA,TRBJ2-2,CASNTRLGTENTGELFF
TRBV20-1,NA,TRBJ2-2,CSARTAGISGELVF
TRBV6-2/TRBV6-3,NA,TRBJ1-5,CANASRGQGFQPQHF
TRBV20-1,NA,TRBJ2-3,CSAGGPVTSGSTDTQLF
TRBV6-5,many,TRBJ2-1,CASRYSPGRNEQFF
TRBV6-6,NA,TRBJ2-1,CASTQTLLIEQFF
TRBV24-1,once,TRBJ1-1,CATSGRTVGEDFF
TRBV29-1,many,TRBJ1-3,CSVARDSHIHF
TRBV6-1,NA,TRBJ2-1,CASKSITGSFVDAQLF
TRBV20-1,NA,TRBJ1-2,CSPREVVNYGYTF
TRBV10-1,NA,TRBJ2-3,CASSESWAGTNTQYF
TRBV10-3,many,TRBJ2-1,CAIRTSGTANEQFF
TRBV29-1,NA,TRBJ2-5,CSVVVGGDWEPHYF
TRBV11-2,NA,TRBJ1-5,CASSLAGRGNQPHHF
TRBV6-2/TRBV6-3,NA,TRBJ2-1,CASNQSPDPYNEHFF
TRBV6-1,NA,TRBJ1-2,CASQGGGADYDYTF
TRBV5-1,many,TRBJ2-7,CASSFGGSIYEQYF
TRBV7-8,NA,TRBJ2-7,CASSLFRTNTHEQYF
TRBV20-1,once,TRBJ2-4,CSATTGTSPWSIQHF
TRBV4-2,NA,TRBJ1-4,CASSQNWDLNEKLFF
TRBV20-1,NA,TRBJ2-3,CRATRLVLSDTQYF
TRBV6-6,NA,TRBJ2-7,CASSYGTLYEHYF
TRBV20-1,NA,TRBJ2-7,CSARRFGSRDGGEQYF
TRBV6-1,NA,TRBJ1-3,CVSSEAGTAGNTIYF
TRBV28,NA,TRBJ2-1,CASVFSIGMYNEQFF
TRBV4-1,NA,TRBJ1-1,CARSQDLYRGSTEAFF
TRBV6-6,NA,TRBJ2-7,CASSQLGQGANEQHF
TRBV6-2/TRBV6-3,NA,TRBJ1-1,CASSYRGTAFTEAFF
TRBV20-1,NA,TRBJ2-1,CSVSVVNLDYNEQFF
TRBV6-6,few,TRBJ2-7,CASSPYRDHSSYEHYF
TRBV11-2,once,TRBJ1-2,CVSSLTRTNYAYTF
TRBV28,once,TRBJ2-3,CASSLPSGIIDTQYF
TRBV20-1,NA,TRBJ1-5,CSTRAPTGFGNQPQHF
TRBV6-5,NA,TRBJ2-2,CAGKTGTKNTGELFF
TRBV29-1,NA,TRBJ1-1,CGVVGPTGERNTEAFF
TRBV11-2,few,TRBJ2-1,CASSSRRINEQFF
TRBV6-2/TRBV6-3,NA,TRBJ2-6,CASSSRPGGANILTF
TRBV5-6,NA,TRBJ2-7,CATSYWGTEEYF
TRBV20-1,once,TRBJ2-1,CSARDRGARSYNELFF
TRBV29-1,NA,TRBJ2-7,CRVRTGGYEEYF
TRBV6-1,NA,TRBJ1-5,CASSAPVLGVNQPQDF
TRBV4-2,NA,TRBJ2-6,CASNQDKFGTGAPGDNVLTF
TRBV5-6,many,TRBJ1-3,CASSLVGQVHTIYF
TRBV20-1,NA,TRBJ2-7,CRAHLAIYEQYF
TRBV6-1,many,TRBJ2-2,CASSVDAANTGELFF
TRBV29-1,NA,TRBJ2-1,CSVEGPTGYNEQFF